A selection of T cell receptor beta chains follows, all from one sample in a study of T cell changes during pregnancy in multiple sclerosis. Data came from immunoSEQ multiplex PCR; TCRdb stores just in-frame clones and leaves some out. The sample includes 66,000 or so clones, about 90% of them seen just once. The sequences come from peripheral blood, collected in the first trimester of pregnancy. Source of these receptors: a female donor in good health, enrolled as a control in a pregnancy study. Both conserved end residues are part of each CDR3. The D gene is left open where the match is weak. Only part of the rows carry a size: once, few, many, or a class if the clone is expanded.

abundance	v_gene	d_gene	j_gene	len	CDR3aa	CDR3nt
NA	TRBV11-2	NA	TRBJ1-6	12	CASSAGNSPLHF	TGTGCCAGCAGCGCAGGGAATTCACCCCTCCACTTT
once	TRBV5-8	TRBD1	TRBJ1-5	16	CASSPRGQGAFQPQHF	TGTGCCAGCAGCCCTCGTGGACAGGGGGCTTTTCAGCCCCAGCATTTT
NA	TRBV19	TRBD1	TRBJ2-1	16	CASSILRGPLNNEQFF	TGTGCCAGTAGTATTTTAAGGGGGCCGCTAAACAATGAGCAGTTCTTC
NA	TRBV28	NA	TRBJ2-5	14	CASSLFREDGTQYF	TGTGCCAGCAGTTTATTCAGGGAGGACGGGACCCAGTACTTC
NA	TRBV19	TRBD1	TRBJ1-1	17	CASSIDSSRTGNTEAFF	TGTGCCAGTAGTATAGACTCATCAAGGACAGGTAACACTGAAGCTTTCTTT
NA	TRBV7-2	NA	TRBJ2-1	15	CATASNWGPRLEQFF	TGTGCCACCGCCTCGAATTGGGGGCCTCGCCTAGAGCAGTTCTTC
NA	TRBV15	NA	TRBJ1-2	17	CATSRVGPSSPHYGYTF	TGTGCCACCAGCAGAGTTGGGCCTTCCTCCCCTCACTATGGCTACACCTTC
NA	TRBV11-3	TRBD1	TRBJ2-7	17	CASSPLYSGTAVYEQYF	TGTGCCAGCAGTCCCCTCTATTCCGGGACAGCAGTCTACGAGCAGTACTTC
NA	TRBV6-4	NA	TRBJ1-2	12	CASRTPQGGYTF	TGTGCCAGCAGGACCCCCCAGGGTGGCTACACCTTC
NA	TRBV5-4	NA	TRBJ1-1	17	CASSTGPRRRGNTEAFF	TGTGCCAGCAGTACGGGACCGCGGAGGAGGGGAAACACTGAAGCTTTCTTT
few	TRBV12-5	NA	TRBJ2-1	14	CASGLETVHNEQFF	TGTGCTAGTGGTTTGGAAACTGTCCACAATGAGCAGTTCTTC
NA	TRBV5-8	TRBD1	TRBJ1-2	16	CASSFFAGQGAYGYTF	TGTGCCAGCAGCTTCTTTGCAGGACAGGGGGCTTATGGCTACACCTTC
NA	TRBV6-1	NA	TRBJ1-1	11	CATSRGPEAFF	TGTGCCACCTCAAGGGGCCCTGAAGCTTTCTTT
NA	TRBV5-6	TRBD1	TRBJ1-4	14	CASSLPGQNEKLFF	TGTGCCAGCAGCCTTCCGGGACAGAATGAAAAACTGTTTTTT
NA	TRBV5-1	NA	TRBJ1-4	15	CASRSGRATNEKLFF	TGCGCCAGCAGATCTGGTCGCGCAACTAATGAAAAACTGTTTTTT
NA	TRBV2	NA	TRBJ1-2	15	CASSALASGLGGYTF	TGTGCCAGCAGTGCCTTAGCCTCAGGGTTGGGTGGCTACACCTTC
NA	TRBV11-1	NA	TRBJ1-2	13	CASAGQGIYGYTF	TGTGCCAGCGCGGGGCAGGGCATCTATGGCTACACCTTC
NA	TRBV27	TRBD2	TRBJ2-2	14	CASSQAGKTGELFF	TGTGCCAGCAGCCAAGCGGGGAAGACCGGGGAGCTGTTTTTT
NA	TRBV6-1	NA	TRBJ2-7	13	CASMGHSSYEQYF	TGTGCCAGCATGGGACATTCATCCTACGAGCAGTACTTC
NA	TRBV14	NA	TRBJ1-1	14	CASSQELVRAEAFF	TGTGCCAGCAGCCAAGAACTGGTCAGGGCTGAAGCTTTCTTT
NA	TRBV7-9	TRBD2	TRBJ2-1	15	CASSLASGGADEQFF	TGTGCCAGCAGCTTAGCTAGCGGGGGGGCGGACGAGCAGTTCTTC
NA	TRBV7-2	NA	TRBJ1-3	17	CASSLSALVGTGNTIYF	TGTGCCAGCAGCTTATCAGCGCTGGTGGGTACTGGAAACACCATATATTTT
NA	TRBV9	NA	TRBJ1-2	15	CASSVDQGTDYGYTF	TGTGCCAGCAGCGTAGATCAGGGGACCGACTATGGCTACACCTTC
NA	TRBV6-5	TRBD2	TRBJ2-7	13	CASRLAGGDEQYF	TGTGCCAGCAGGCTAGCGGGGGGGGATGAGCAGTACTTC
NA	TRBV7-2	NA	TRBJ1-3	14	CASSLQGTGNTIYF	TGTGCCAGCAGCTTACAGGGGACTGGAAACACCATATATTTT
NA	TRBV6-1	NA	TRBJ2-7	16	CASSERMGGDSYEQYF	TGTGCCAGCAGTGAAAGGATGGGCGGGGACTCCTACGAGCAGTACTTC
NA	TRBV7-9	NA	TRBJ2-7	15	CASRDLGTDVYEQYF	TGTGCCAGCAGAGATCTCGGGACTGACGTTTACGAGCAGTACTTC
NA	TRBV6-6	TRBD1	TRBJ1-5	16	CASSSRRGQENQPQHF	TGTGCCAGCAGTTCACGCCGGGGACAGGAGAATCAGCCCCAGCATTTT
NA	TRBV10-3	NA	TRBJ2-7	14	CAISEWGRGYEQYF	TGTGCCATCAGTGAGTGGGGCAGGGGCTACGAGCAGTACTTC
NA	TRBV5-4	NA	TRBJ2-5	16	CASSFGPGLSEETQYF	TGTGCCAGCAGCTTCGGACCGGGACTCTCTGAAGAGACCCAGTACTTC
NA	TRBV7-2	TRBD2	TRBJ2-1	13	CASSLREGGEQFF	TGTGCCAGCAGCTTACGGGAGGGGGGAGAGCAGTTCTTC
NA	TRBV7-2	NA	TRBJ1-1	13	CASSFRQNTEAFF	TGTGCCAGCAGCTTTCGACAGAACACTGAAGCTTTCTTT
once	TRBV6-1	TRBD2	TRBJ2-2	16	CASSELPSGGEGELFF	TGTGCCAGCAGTGAACTCCCTAGCGGGGGGGAAGGGGAGCTGTTTTTT
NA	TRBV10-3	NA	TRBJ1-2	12	CAIRQVDYGYTF	TGTGCCATCAGGCAGGTGGACTATGGCTACACCTTC
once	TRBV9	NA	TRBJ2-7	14	CASSVVPDYYEQYF	TGTGCCAGCAGCGTAGTTCCAGATTACTACGAGCAGTACTTC